This T cell receptor (beta chain) was sequenced during a study of T cells in Graves' hyperthyroidism and ophthalmopathy. This clonotype appeared many times. Its antigen remains unknown. Broader study findings: Before onset, by a median of around 6.4 months, the model predicted ophthalmopathy. Most thyroid clonotypes expanded above 0.001 appeared in blood too.

Uncontrolled infection, other autoimmune disease, pregnancy or lactation led to exclusion. This CDR3 region has 13 residues. Germline V gene data show CDR1 as SGHRS and CDR2 as YFSETQ. Deletions cut 1 base from V and 7 bases from J, with 8 bases between. Authors of the study amplified TCR beta CDR3 regions from RNA transcripts. Primed by the HTBI set, a first-round RT-PCR was run on the TCR CDR3. Via MiXCR, TCRdb re-called the multiplex PCR reads, giving one row per CDR3 protein. The top ten hold 15% to 20% of the sample, which has 550,000 to 700,000 distinct CDR3 sequences, about 45% seen once. The chain joins TRBV5-1 to TRBJ1-4; D is unclear. Sequencing was carried out using peripheral blood or thyroid tissue (not recorded which). This TCR was sampled from an adult woman with Graves' disease, either hyperthyroidism or ophthalmopathy (not recorded which). This CDR3 is CASSLSSGEKLFF. CDR3 DNA sequence: TGCGCCAGCAGCTTGTCGTCCGGTGAAAAACTGTTTTTT.